This is a list of T cell receptor beta chains from one sample in a study of OX40 agonist ivuxolimab in advanced cancers. Only in-frame clones appear in the TCRdb table, and some are missing; sequencing was by immunoSEQ multiplex PCR. Among about 45,000 clones listed, roughly 84% were seen once. The starting material was CD4+ or CD8+ T cells sorted from blood, obtained in a trial of the OX40 agonist ivuxolimab. All receptors come from an adult with an advanced solid tumor such as melanoma, head and neck, liver or kidney cancer. Both conserved end residues are part of each CDR3. Fields, in order: J gene, D gene, V gene, clone size, CDR3 DNA, CDR3 protein. The D gene is left open where the match is weak. Clone sizes are given selectively: once, few, many, or a class where the clone is expanded.

j_gene: TRBJ1-2
d_gene: TRBD1
v_gene: TRBV4-2
abundance: -
CDR3nt: TGTGCCAGCAGCCAAGATCCCGGGACAGCTTATGGCTACACCTTC
CDR3aa: CASSQDPGTAYGYTF

j_gene: TRBJ2-7
d_gene: TRBD1
v_gene: TRBV5-5
abundance: once
CDR3nt: TGTGCCACCACCGGGACAGGGGCCTACGAGCAGTACTTC
CDR3aa: CATTGTGAYEQYF

j_gene: TRBJ1-5
d_gene: TRBD1
v_gene: TRBV7-2
abundance: -
CDR3nt: TGTGCCAGCAGCTTAGGGGGACAGGGGGCGCGGCAGCCCCAGCATTTT
CDR3aa: CASSLGGQGARQPQHF

j_gene: TRBJ2-7
d_gene: TRBD1
v_gene: TRBV29-1
abundance: -
CDR3nt: TGCAGCGTTGTCGTACAGGGGGTTGAGCAGTACTTC
CDR3aa: CSVVVQGVEQYF

j_gene: TRBJ2-7
d_gene: -
v_gene: TRBV2
abundance: -
CDR3nt: TGTGCCAGCAGTGAGCCCCTGAAGTACGAGCAGTACTTC
CDR3aa: CASSEPLKYEQYF

j_gene: TRBJ1-1
d_gene: -
v_gene: TRBV7-6
abundance: many
CDR3nt: TGTGCCAGCAGCCCGTTTCCCCAGGGTGAAGCTTTCTTT
CDR3aa: CASSPFPQGEAFF

j_gene: TRBJ2-4
d_gene: -
v_gene: TRBV4-1
abundance: -
CDR3nt: TGCGCCAGCAGTCTTATTATAGCCAAAAACATTCAGTACTTC
CDR3aa: CASSLIIAKNIQYF

j_gene: TRBJ2-3
d_gene: -
v_gene: TRBV9
abundance: once
CDR3nt: TGTGCCAGCAGCGTAGGCGAGCACACTAGCACAGATACGCAGTATTTT
CDR3aa: CASSVGEHTSTDTQYF

j_gene: TRBJ2-7
d_gene: TRBD2
v_gene: TRBV7-2
abundance: -
CDR3nt: TGTGCCAGCAGCTTGGGGGGGTCCGAGCAGTACTTC
CDR3aa: CASSLGGSEQYF

j_gene: TRBJ1-1
d_gene: -
v_gene: TRBV4-3
abundance: many
CDR3nt: TGCGCCAGCAGTGTACATGACGGGAACACTGAAGCTTTCTTT
CDR3aa: CASSVHDGNTEAFF

j_gene: TRBJ2-1
d_gene: -
v_gene: TRBV10-3
abundance: -
CDR3nt: TGTGCCATCAGTGAAGGTAGCACCGGCTCCTACAATGAGCAGTTCTTC
CDR3aa: CAISEGSTGSYNEQFF

j_gene: TRBJ2-7
d_gene: TRBD2
v_gene: TRBV19
abundance: -
CDR3nt: TGTGCCAGTATCCTTACGACTAGCGGTCACCCCTTCGAGCAGTACTTC
CDR3aa: CASILTTSGHPFEQYF

j_gene: TRBJ2-5
d_gene: -
v_gene: TRBV27
abundance: -
CDR3nt: TGTGCCAGCAGTTTCGGCCCTCAGCGTGAGACCCAGTACTTC
CDR3aa: CASSFGPQRETQYF

j_gene: TRBJ2-7
d_gene: -
v_gene: TRBV5-6
abundance: -
CDR3nt: TGTGCCAGCAGTGATACGGGACTCGCCGGTTACGAGCAGTACTTC
CDR3aa: CASSDTGLAGYEQYF

j_gene: TRBJ1-1
d_gene: -
v_gene: TRBV4-2
abundance: -
CDR3nt: TGTGCCAGCAGCCAAGGTTTCCGGGACCCTGAAGCTTTCTTT
CDR3aa: CASSQGFRDPEAFF

j_gene: TRBJ2-2
d_gene: TRBD1
v_gene: TRBV13
abundance: -
CDR3nt: TGTGCCAGCAGCTTAGAGGCAGGGGGAACCGGGGAGCTGTTTTTT
CDR3aa: CASSLEAGGTGELFF

j_gene: TRBJ2-1
d_gene: -
v_gene: TRBV7-2
abundance: -
CDR3nt: TGTGCCAGCAGCTTGGGACACTACAATGAGCAGTTCTTC
CDR3aa: CASSLGHYNEQFF

j_gene: TRBJ2-7
d_gene: TRBD1
v_gene: TRBV25-1
abundance: -
CDR3nt: TGTGCCACTCGGACAGGGCTATCCTACGAGCAGTACTTC
CDR3aa: CATRTGLSYEQYF

j_gene: TRBJ2-3
d_gene: TRBD2
v_gene: TRBV7-9
abundance: -
CDR3nt: TGTGCCAGCAGCTTGGACATAGCGGGGGGGAGCACAGATACGCAGTATTTT
CDR3aa: CASSLDIAGGSTDTQYF

j_gene: TRBJ1-1
d_gene: -
v_gene: TRBV7-9
abundance: -
CDR3nt: TGTGCCAGCAGCCCTGCCCAATTCAGGGCTTTCTTT
CDR3aa: CASSPAQFRAFF

j_gene: TRBJ2-2
d_gene: -
v_gene: TRBV20-1
abundance: -
CDR3nt: TGCAGTGCTGCCCTTCCCGGGGAGCTGTTTTTT
CDR3aa: CSAALPGELFF

j_gene: TRBJ2-7
d_gene: -
v_gene: TRBV4-2
abundance: -
CDR3nt: TGTGCCAGCAGCCAAGACTACGAGCAGTACTTC
CDR3aa: CASSQDYEQYF

j_gene: TRBJ1-5
d_gene: -
v_gene: TRBV6-5
abundance: -
CDR3nt: TGTGCCAGCAGCTCCAGGGCGAGACTGCGGAGGCCCCAGCATTTT
CDR3aa: CASSSRARLRRPQHF

j_gene: TRBJ1-5
d_gene: -
v_gene: TRBV7-9
abundance: -
CDR3nt: TGTGCCAGCAGCTTATGGCAGAATCAGCCCCAGCATTTT
CDR3aa: CASSLWQNQPQHF

j_gene: TRBJ2-7
d_gene: -
v_gene: TRBV5-6
abundance: -
CDR3nt: TGTGCCAGCAGCTATAATAGGGGGAACGAGCAGTACTTC
CDR3aa: CASSYNRGNEQYF

j_gene: TRBJ2-5
d_gene: -
v_gene: TRBV4-1
abundance: -
CDR3nt: TGCGCCAGCAGCCAACGCCAGAAGGGAGAGACCCAGTACTTC
CDR3aa: CASSQRQKGETQYF

j_gene: TRBJ2-3
d_gene: -
v_gene: TRBV9
abundance: -
CDR3nt: TGTGCCAGCAGCGTAGATTACGGGGCGGCAGATACGCAGTATTTT
CDR3aa: CASSVDYGAADTQYF

j_gene: TRBJ2-2
d_gene: -
v_gene: TRBV7-9
abundance: -
CDR3nt: TGTGCCAGCAGCCAGGGGCTCACCGGGGAGCTGTTTTTT
CDR3aa: CASSQGLTGELFF

j_gene: TRBJ2-1
d_gene: -
v_gene: TRBV15
abundance: once
CDR3nt: TGTGCCACCAGCTCAGGACTTTTCAATGAGCAGTTCTTC
CDR3aa: CATSSGLFNEQFF

j_gene: TRBJ1-3
d_gene: -
v_gene: TRBV4-3
abundance: -
CDR3nt: TGCGCCAGCAGCCAAGAGGGGAACTCTGGAAACACCATATATTTT
CDR3aa: CASSQEGNSGNTIYF

j_gene: TRBJ2-1
d_gene: TRBD2
v_gene: TRBV6-6
abundance: -
CDR3nt: TGTGCCAGCAGTAGGACTAGCGGGAGAGGTAATGAGCAGTTCTTC
CDR3aa: CASSRTSGRGNEQFF

j_gene: TRBJ2-7
d_gene: -
v_gene: TRBV13
abundance: -
CDR3nt: TGTGCCAGCAGGGCGGTGGGCGGACCCTACGAGCAGTACTTC
CDR3aa: CASRAVGGPYEQYF

j_gene: TRBJ1-3
d_gene: -
v_gene: TRBV19
abundance: -
CDR3nt: TGTGCCACCAACCCCAACGGGGGGGACACCATATATTTT
CDR3aa: CATNPNGGDTIYF

j_gene: TRBJ2-7
d_gene: -
v_gene: TRBV2
abundance: -
CDR3nt: TGTGCCAGCATTTTCAGGGGAAGGTCCTACGAGCAGTACTTC
CDR3aa: CASIFRGRSYEQYF

j_gene: TRBJ2-1
d_gene: -
v_gene: TRBV7-9
abundance: -
CDR3nt: TGTGCCAGCAACCCAGGGGGGGCGGGAGCTTGGAATGAGCAGTTCTTC
CDR3aa: CASNPGGAGAWNEQFF

j_gene: TRBJ2-1
d_gene: -
v_gene: TRBV28
abundance: -
CDR3nt: TGTGCCAGCAGGCCCGGACATTCCTACAATGAGCAGTTCTTC
CDR3aa: CASRPGHSYNEQFF

j_gene: TRBJ2-4
d_gene: -
v_gene: TRBV6-6
abundance: -
CDR3nt: TGTGCCAGCGACCCCTCCCGGGCAGGAATAGGGAACATTCAGTACTTC
CDR3aa: CASDPSRAGIGNIQYF

j_gene: TRBJ2-7
d_gene: -
v_gene: TRBV11-2
abundance: -
CDR3nt: TGTGCCAGCAGCTTACTTAACGAGCAGTACTTC
CDR3aa: CASSLLNEQYF

j_gene: TRBJ1-1
d_gene: -
v_gene: TRBV4-1
abundance: -
CDR3nt: TGCGCCAGCAGCCAAGACCCAGCTGAAGCTTTCTTT
CDR3aa: CASSQDPAEAFF

j_gene: TRBJ2-7
d_gene: TRBD1
v_gene: TRBV6-1
abundance: once
CDR3nt: TGTGCCACGACAGGGGCCTACGAGCAGTACTTC
CDR3aa: CATTGAYEQYF

j_gene: TRBJ2-1
d_gene: TRBD2
v_gene: TRBV9
abundance: -
CDR3nt: TGTGCCAGCAGCCCTTGGGCGGGGGTGGATGAGCAGTTCTTC
CDR3aa: CASSPWAGVDEQFF

j_gene: TRBJ2-7
d_gene: TRBD2
v_gene: TRBV28
abundance: -
CDR3nt: TGTGCCAGCAGACTAGCGGGAGTGGTTCGGGAGCAGTACTTC
CDR3aa: CASRLAGVVREQYF

j_gene: TRBJ1-1
d_gene: TRBD1
v_gene: TRBV28
abundance: once
CDR3nt: TGTGCCAGCAGTCCATTAAGGACAGGGGAGGACACTGAAGCTTTCTTT
CDR3aa: CASSPLRTGEDTEAFF

j_gene: TRBJ1-1
d_gene: TRBD1
v_gene: TRBV5-1
abundance: -
CDR3nt: TGCGCCAGCTCCCCACGACAGGGGGCGAGCACTGAAGCTTTCTTT
CDR3aa: CASSPRQGASTEAFF

j_gene: TRBJ2-1
d_gene: TRBD1
v_gene: TRBV28
abundance: -
CDR3nt: TGTGCCAGCAGTCAAAGACAGGGCCGGAAAAACAATGAGCAGTTCTTC
CDR3aa: CASSQRQGRKNNEQFF

j_gene: TRBJ2-1
d_gene: TRBD1
v_gene: TRBV6-1
abundance: -
CDR3nt: TGTGCCAGCAGGGAAAGCCGGGACAGGGGGTACAATGAGCAGTTCTTC
CDR3aa: CASRESRDRGYNEQFF

j_gene: TRBJ2-7
d_gene: -
v_gene: TRBV9
abundance: -
CDR3nt: TGTGCCAGCAGCGTAGGACAGGTCGCCTACGAGCAGTACTTC
CDR3aa: CASSVGQVAYEQYF

j_gene: TRBJ2-7
d_gene: TRBD1
v_gene: TRBV7-7
abundance: -
CDR3nt: TGTGCTAGCAGCTTAGAGAACAGGGGGCGTCGATACGAGCAGTACTTC
CDR3aa: CASSLENRGRRYEQYF

j_gene: TRBJ2-2
d_gene: -
v_gene: TRBV4-1
abundance: -
CDR3nt: TGCGCCAGCAGCCTCACCGGGGAGCTGTTTTTT
CDR3aa: CASSLTGELFF

j_gene: TRBJ2-7
d_gene: TRBD1
v_gene: TRBV4-1
abundance: once
CDR3nt: TGCGCCAGCAGCCAAGCCGGGACAGTGGCCTACGAGCAGTACTTC
CDR3aa: CASSQAGTVAYEQYF

j_gene: TRBJ2-7
d_gene: -
v_gene: TRBV11-2
abundance: -
CDR3nt: TGTGCCAGCAGCTTAAGTAGGTTTAGAGGGGCCGAGCAGTACTTC
CDR3aa: CASSLSRFRGAEQYF

j_gene: TRBJ1-1
d_gene: -
v_gene: TRBV2
abundance: -
CDR3nt: TGTGCCAGCAGTGAACAGGGTAAGCCCACTGAAGCTTTCTTT
CDR3aa: CASSEQGKPTEAFF

j_gene: TRBJ2-7
d_gene: -
v_gene: TRBV11-2
abundance: -
CDR3nt: TGTGCCAGCAGGCCGAGGGCGGCCCCCTACGAGCAGTACTTC
CDR3aa: CASRPRAAPYEQYF

j_gene: TRBJ2-7
d_gene: -
v_gene: TRBV7-6
abundance: once
CDR3nt: TGTGCCAGCAGCTGGCAGGGGTACGAGCAGTACTTC
CDR3aa: CASSWQGYEQYF

j_gene: TRBJ2-1
d_gene: TRBD2
v_gene: TRBV5-1
abundance: once
CDR3nt: TGCGCCAGCAGCCCGGGACTAGCGGGGGGTCCTACCTACAATGAGCAGTTCTTC
CDR3aa: CASSPGLAGGPTYNEQFF

j_gene: TRBJ2-2
d_gene: -
v_gene: TRBV6-5
abundance: -
CDR3nt: TGTGCCAGCACCTTAGACATATCCGGGGAGCTGTTTTTT
CDR3aa: CASTLDISGELFF

j_gene: TRBJ2-1
d_gene: TRBD1
v_gene: TRBV7-9
abundance: -
CDR3nt: TGTGCCAGCAGCGTAGGGGGCTATGAGCAGTTCTTC
CDR3aa: CASSVGGYEQFF

j_gene: TRBJ2-1
d_gene: -
v_gene: TRBV25-1
abundance: -
CDR3nt: TGTGCCAGCAGTGACAGGGTCAGGGGCGCCTACAATGAGCAGTTCTTC
CDR3aa: CASSDRVRGAYNEQFF

j_gene: TRBJ1-1
d_gene: -
v_gene: TRBV20-1
abundance: -
CDR3nt: TGCAGTGCCCTATGGGGGGCTGAAGCTTTCTTT
CDR3aa: CSALWGAEAFF

j_gene: TRBJ1-2
d_gene: -
v_gene: TRBV27
abundance: -
CDR3nt: TGTGCCAGCAGTCCACAATCCGATACTCGCTATGGCTACACCTTC
CDR3aa: CASSPQSDTRYGYTF